This record covers a single T cell receptor (beta chain). Its antigen remains unidentified. Germline trimming cut 3 bases from V and 4 bases from J; bases unmatched to any gene: 9. This CDR3 contains 17 residues. CDR1 is SGHVS, CDR2 FNYEAQ, per germline. The treatment is: oral pan-JAK inhibitor, 5-10 mg twice daily. These data come from a study of CD8+ T cells in alopecia areata. Study details: Twice daily, treated patients received 5 to 10 mg of oral tofacitinib.

Notes on the study in general: Among the top 100, expanded CD8+ clones, as well as scalp clonality, were significantly decreased by tofacitinib.

Following extraction, RNA underwent reverse transcription to cDNA, which served as the sequencing template. Profiling relied on immunoSEQ multiplex PCR, and the TCRdb table lists in-frame clones only, not all of them. Of roughly 180,000 clones listed, roughly 46% are singletons. The V gene is TRBV7-6, the J gene TRBJ2-5; the match to TRBD2 covers 12 bases. The source of this sequence is a human donor with alopecia areata. The sample here was CD8+ T cells sorted from blood, taken around week 53, from a patient treated with tofacitinib. Here the CDR3 reads CASSFRPPGLAGETQYF. CDR3 DNA: TGTGCCAGCAGCTTCCGTCCACCGGGACTAGCGGGAGAGACCCAGTACTTC.